The rows below give T cell receptor beta chains drawn from one sample of a study of OX40 agonist ivuxolimab in advanced cancers. Assay: immunoSEQ multiplex PCR; the TCRdb copy retains only in-frame clones and omits some. The sample carries roughly 45,000 clones, less than 85% recorded once. The starting material was CD4+ or CD8+ T cells sorted from blood, obtained in a trial of the OX40 agonist ivuxolimab. These receptors were taken from an adult with an advanced solid tumor such as melanoma, head and neck, liver or kidney cancer. CDR3s include the opening cysteine and the closing phenylalanine or tryptophan. The D gene is left open where the match is weak. Size tells how often a clone was seen (once, few, many) or the class of an expanded clone, and some rows leave it out.

clone_size j_call v_call d_call cdr3_aa cdr3_nt
. TRBJ1-2 TRBV11-2 . CASSPGGGVGYTF TGTGCCAGCAGTCCTGGGGGGGGCGTTGGCTACACCTTC
once TRBJ2-1 TRBV6-6 . CASSSGWGNEQFF TGTGCCAGCAGTTCCGGCTGGGGGAATGAGCAGTTCTTC
. TRBJ2-1 TRBV7-8 . CASSLEVGVYNEQFF TGTGCCAGCAGCTTAGAGGTAGGGGTTTACAATGAGCAGTTCTTC
. TRBJ1-4 TRBV30 . CAWDGRVNEKLFF TGTGCCTGGGACGGACGGGTTAATGAAAAACTGTTTTTT
. TRBJ2-7 TRBV29-1 . CSVVQGTSYEQYF TGCAGCGTTGTCCAGGGGACCTCCTACGAGCAGTACTTC
. TRBJ1-2 TRBV4-3 . CASSQAWKTHSEYGYTF TGCGCCAGCAGCCAAGCCTGGAAGACGCATTCTGAGTATGGCTACACCTTC
. TRBJ2-5 TRBV27 . CASSLRGIQETQYF TGTGCCAGCAGTTTACGTGGGATCCAAGAGACCCAGTACTTC
. TRBJ1-5 TRBV5-6 . CASSLGGGQPQHF TGTGCCAGCAGCTTGGGGGGGGGTCAGCCCCAGCATTTT
. TRBJ2-1 TRBV5-4 . CASSLDRDLHNEQFF TGTGCCAGCAGCTTGGACAGAGACCTACACAATGAGCAGTTCTTC
. TRBJ2-1 TRBV4-2 . CASSQEPLANNYNEQFF TGTGCCAGCAGCCAAGAGCCTCTAGCTAACAACTACAATGAGCAGTTCTTC